These T cell receptor beta chains were read from a single sample in a study of control samples from healthy donors and cancer patients. Data came from immunoSEQ multiplex PCR; TCRdb stores just in-frame clones and leaves some out. This table holds approximately 170,000 clones, 90% found once. The specimen was blood. The receptors here all came from a woman aged 45-65 years in good health. CDR3s leave out the opening cysteine and the closing phenylalanine or tryptophan.

j_call v_call cdr3_aa
TRBJ2-7 TRBV5-1 ASSLAGTRTYEQY
TRBJ2-7 TRBV11-3 ASSLGLTYEQY
TRBJ1-1 TRBV5-1 ASSTAGSAEAF
TRBJ1-3 TRBV28 ASSFLGDTIY
TRBJ2-7 TRBV6-2/TRBV6-3 VSSYSRYGTSGDEQY
TRBJ1-6 TRBV4-2 ASSQDPTVDNSPLH
TRBJ1-5 TRBV28 ASSFDRGVGQPQH
TRBJ2-7 TRBV2 ASSTGQGSYYEQY
TRBJ2-3 TRBV7-3 ASSPGGTQY
TRBJ2-3 TRBV20-1 SASLASGGGTDTQY
TRBJ2-5 TRBV28 ASSSQETQY
TRBJ2-4 TRBV3-1/TRBV3-2 ASSQDGVGGIQY
TRBJ1-1 TRBV7-9 ASSLRARNTEAF
TRBJ2-2 TRBV5-1 ASSAQGPPNTGELF
TRBJ1-1 TRBV7-8 ASSQPYREGEAF